A selection of T cell receptor beta chains follows, all from one sample in a study of blood T cell repertoires in COVID-19. Some clones are missing from TCRdb's copy, which holds only in-frame ones; the method was immunoSEQ multiplex PCR. The repertoire holds a few hundred thousand clones, with 80% to 85% as singletons. The specimen sequenced was peripheral blood. Receptors were obtained from a woman older than 75 with COVID-19, enrolled during active disease. The CDR3 runs from the conserved cysteine through the conserved F or W. The order of the fields is clone size, V gene, D gene, J gene, CDR3 DNA, CDR3 protein. A D gene is named only where the DNA matches it firmly. Some rows have no size entry. The others give once, few or many, or a class for an expanded clone.

>.|TRBV9|TRBD2|TRBJ2-7
TGTGCCAGCAGCGTAGAAGCGGGGGAGGGGTACGAGCAGTACTTC
CASSVEAGEGYEQYF
>.|TRBV25-1|TRBD1|TRBJ1-5
TGTGCCAGCAGTGGACCGGGACAGGGGAATCAGCCCCAGCATTTT
CASSGPGQGNQPQHF
>.|TRBV5-6|.|TRBJ1-2
TGTGCCAGCAGCTTAGACTACTATGGCTACACCTTC
CASSLDYYGYTF
>.|TRBV5-1|TRBD1|TRBJ1-3
TGCGCCAGCAGCCGAACAGGGGAAATTGGAAACACCATATATTTT
CASSRTGEIGNTIYF
>.|TRBV7-2|.|TRBJ2-2
TGTGCCAGCAGCTTAGAACCGGGACAGAACACCGGGGAGCTGTTTTTT
CASSLEPGQNTGELFF
>once|TRBV9|.|TRBJ1-2
TGTGCCAGCAGCGTAGACCAGGACTATGGCTACACCTTC
CASSVDQDYGYTF
>.|TRBV28|TRBD2|TRBJ2-3
TGTGCCGGATGGGACTACAGCACAGATACGCAGTATTTT
CAGWDYSTDTQYF
>.|TRBV12-5|.|TRBJ1-2
TGTGCTAGTGGAACCGGGGAAAACTATGGCTACACCTTC
CASGTGENYGYTF
>.|TRBV15|.|TRBJ2-7
TGTGCCACCAGTCCTGGCAGGGAAGCCTACGAGCAGTACTTC
CATSPGREAYEQYF
>.|TRBV27|TRBD1|TRBJ2-7
TGTGCCAGCTCACCAGGGGGTACAGGGTCCTACGAGCAGTACTTC
CASSPGGTGSYEQYF
>.|TRBV12-3/TRBV12-4|TRBD1|TRBJ1-1
TGTGCCAGCAGAGATTCGGGACAGACTCTTTTCTTT
CASRDSGQTLFF
>.|TRBV5-1|TRBD1|TRBJ1-4
TGCGCCAGCAGCTTAGCAACAGGGGCCGAAAAACTGTTTTTT
CASSLATGAEKLFF
>.|TRBV14|TRBD1|TRBJ2-2
TGTGCCAGCAGCCTTGGACAGGGGGCGGCCGGGGAGCTGTTTTTT
CASSLGQGAAGELFF
>few|TRBV4-2|TRBD1|TRBJ1-2
TGTGCCAGCAGCCAAGAGATCAACAGGGGCACCCACTATGGCTACACCTTC
CASSQEINRGTHYGYTF
>.|TRBV7-2|.|TRBJ2-1
TGTGCCAGCAGCCCGCAGCGGTACAATGAGCAGTTCTTC
CASSPQRYNEQFF
>.|TRBV4-1|TRBD1|TRBJ1-4
TGCGCCAGCAGCCAAGATCAAGGGGGCGGGACTAATGAAAAACTGTTTTTT
CASSQDQGGGTNEKLFF
>.|TRBV12-3/TRBV12-4|.|TRBJ2-5
TGTGCCAGCAGTTCGGGACATCAAGAGACCCAGTACTTC
CASSSGHQETQYF
>.|TRBV30|.|TRBJ1-1
TGTGCCTGGAGTCACCAAGGGGGCACTGAAGCTTTCTTT
CAWSHQGGTEAFF